The 17 T cell receptor beta chains below come from one sample, sequenced in a study of blood T cell repertoires in COVID-19 (dated by TCRdb to 2018 to 2021). The library was made by the immunoSEQ multiplex PCR assay. This immuneACCESS table, as held by TCRdb, lists in-frame sequences with V and J called but not all clones. Of the missing ones, under half trace to an unresolved V gene in checked studies; the others have no known cause. The sample profile shows around 120,000 clones; 88% of them were found once. About 7.3% of the sample comes from the top ten. Input material: peripheral blood. The receptors derive from a middle-aged man with acute or convalescent COVID-19.

This clone appeared once. V usage is TRBV12-5 and J usage is TRBJ2-7, with 12 bases lining up with TRBD2. This CDR3 comprises 14 residues. Germline assignment: CDR1 LGHNT and CDR2 FRNRAP. The V and J ends lost 7 bases and 4 bases, in that order; junction bases with no gene match: 5. CDR3 amino acids: CASDDGTSGYEQYF. Here the CDR3 DNA reads TGTGCTAGTGATGATGGGACTAGCGGGTACGAGCAGTACTTC.

The chain employs TRBV11-2 and TRBJ1-6, with unresolved D. Germline CDR1 SGHAT, CDR2 FQNNGV. CDR3 length: 14 residues. V was shortened by 1 base and J by 9 bases, with 10 bases between the two germline ends. In nucleotides, the CDR3 is TGTGCCAGCAGCTTAGTAGGAGGGTCTTCACCCCTCCACTTT. Protein sequence: CASSLVGGSSPLHF. The variable domain in full, completed from reference TRBV11-2 and TRBJ1-6, reads EAGVAQSPRYKIIEKRQSVAFWCNPISGHATLYWYQQILGQGPKLLIQFQNNGVVDDSQLPKDRFSAERLKGVDSTLKIQPAKLEDSAVYLCASSLVGGSSPLHFGNGTRLTVT.

This chain joins TRBV10-3 and TRBJ2-1, with TRBD2 matching 11 bases. The CDR3 totals 18 residues. J lost 6 bases, V lost 3 bases, and 13 bases had no gene match. CDR1 ENHRY and CDR2 SYGVKD come from the germline V gene. The CDR3 DNA reads TGTGCCATCAGTGATAGCGGGAGGGCCAGGAGGGGCCTCAATGAGCAGTTCTTC. Translation gives CAISDSGRARRGLNEQFF.

This sequence joins TRBV7-9 and TRBJ2-3; TRBD1 matches 9 bases. CDR3 length: 16 amino acids. J lost 3 bases, V lost 5 bases, and 9 bases had no gene match. Germline values: CDR1 SEHNR, CDR2 FQNEAQ (reference sequence). This CDR3 reads CASSRSGQGTTDTQYF. The DNA for the CDR3 is TGTGCCAGCAGCCGATCTGGACAGGGGACGACAGATACGCAGTATTTT.

This sequence joins TRBV7-9 and TRBJ2-7, with D hard to call. The CDR3 loop spans 11 amino acids. V shed 5 bases and J shed 9 bases, with 11 bases lying between them. Per germline, CDR1 SEHNR and CDR2 FQNEAQ (reference sequence). The CDR3 sequence is CASSPNFGQYF. CDR3 DNA: TGTGCCAGCAGCCCCAACTTCGGGCAGTACTTC.

V and J are TRBV7-9 and TRBJ2-5, with 9 positions matching TRBD2. The germline gives CDR1 SEHNR, CDR2 FQNEAQ (reference sequence). Trimming at V came to 3 bases and at J to 2 bases, leaving 7 bases not matched to a gene. CDR3 length: 16 residues. The CDR3 loop reads CASSFKLSGGQETQYF. The CDR3, as DNA: TGTGCCAGCAGCTTCAAACTTAGCGGGGGACAAGAGACCCAGTACTTC.

The V call is TRBV6-5, the J call TRBJ1-5; 8 bases are shared with TRBD1. The length of the CDR3 is 15 residues. The trim removed 6 bases at V and 3 bases at J, leaving 7 bases unmatched. In germline, CDR1 is MNHEY, CDR2 SVGAGI. CDR3 amino acids: CASSRQGLNNQPQHF. The CDR3 DNA reads as TGTGCCAGCAGCCGACAGGGGCTAAACAATCAGCCCCAGCATTTT.

Only one count was recorded for this clone. V and J are TRBV3-1 (or the pseudogene TRBV3-2) and TRBJ2-1; D perhaps matches TRBD2 (6 bases). The V and J ends lost 0 bases and 0 bases respectively, with 6 bases between them. CDR3 length: 15 residues. Germline V lookup: CDR1 LGHDT, CDR2 YNNKEL (reference sequence). CDR3 in amino acids: CASSQDGSSYNEQFF. DNA of the CDR3: TGTGCCAGCAGCCAAGACGGGAGCTCCTACAATGAGCAGTTCTTC.

The chain employs TRBV24-1 and TRBJ1-6, with a tentative D call TRBD1 (6 bases). Germline lookup yields CDR1 KGHDR and CDR2 SFDVKD. Trimming left V 7 bases short and J 18 bases short, with 9 bases between. This CDR3 has 9 residues. The CDR3 bases are TGTGCCACCAGGAAGGGACACCACTTT. Translating it yields CATRKGHHF.

This rearrangement joins TRBV5-1 to TRBJ1-3, with D unclear. Germline CDR1 reads SGHRS; CDR2 reads YFSETQ. CDR3 size: 14 residues. Trimming cost V 0 bases and J 4 bases, with 8 bases left between them. Here the CDR3 DNA reads TGCGCCAGCAGCTTGGCAAGCAGGGGAAACACCATATATTTT. It is translated as CASSLASRGNTIYF.

This chain links TRBV30 with TRBJ2-5; 8 bases are a match to TRBD2. The germline V gene encodes CDR1 GTSNPN and CDR2 SVGIG (reference sequence). This CDR3 region has 15 residues. The V gene end was trimmed by 0 bases and the J gene end by 5 bases; junction bases not matched to a gene: 8. The CDR3 reads CAWSVGAGDRETQYF. CDR3 DNA: TGTGCCTGGAGTGTCGGAGCGGGAGATCGGGAGACCCAGTACTTC.

The gene calls are TRBV6-6 and TRBJ2-1, with 13 bases identical to TRBD2. Trimming at V came to 0 bases and at J to 9 bases, leaving 2 bases not matched to a gene. Germline values: CDR1 MNHNY, CDR2 SVGAGI (reference sequence). There are 15 residues in the CDR3. The CDR3 region has the DNA TGTGCCAGCAGTTACTCGGGACTAGCGGGGACTGAGCAGTTCTTC. It translates to CASSYSGLAGTEQFF.

This clone appeared a single time. The chain combines TRBV27 with TRBJ2-7, with 13 bases lining up with TRBD2. With 5 bases clipped from V and 2 bases from J, the junction kept 9 bases outside the gene matches. Germline V gene data show CDR1 as MNHEY and CDR2 as SMNVEV (reference sequence). The CDR3 is 17 amino acids. The CDR3 coding sequence is TGTGCCAGCAGTCGCCACCGGACTAGCGGGAGTACCTACGAGCAGTACTTC. Protein sequence: CASSRHRTSGSTYEQYF.

This chain links TRBV7-9 with TRBJ1-1; no definite D call. The CDR3 loop spans 13 amino acids. Germline assignment: CDR1 SEHNR and CDR2 FQNEAQ (reference sequence). Trimming stripped 1 base from V and 0 bases from J, with 3 bases between. CDR3 sequence: CASSLELNTEAFF. DNA of the CDR3: TGTGCCAGCAGCTTAGAGCTGAACACTGAAGCTTTCTTT.

The chain employs TRBV2 and TRBJ2-3; 9 nucleotides agree with TRBD2. V lost 6 bases, J lost 1 base, and 8 bases stayed unmatched. Germline CDR1 SNHLY, CDR2 FYNNEI. The CDR3 spans 16 residues. CDR3 region: CASRLTSGRGTDTQYF. The CDR3 DNA reads TGTGCCAGCAGATTGACTAGCGGCAGGGGCACAGATACGCAGTATTTT.

The genes are TRBV5-8 and TRBJ1-6; weak D call: TRBD1 (5 bases). The germline gives CDR1 SGHTS, CDR2 YDEGEE. V lost 2 bases to trimming and J lost 8 bases, with 17 bases between them. The CDR3 covers 16 residues. CDR3 protein: CASSLTGGGRHSPLHF. For the CDR3, the DNA is TGTGCCAGCAGCTTAACTGGGGGAGGAAGACATTCACCCCTCCACTTT.

The chain carries TRBV29-1 and TRBJ2-5; D remains unclear. The CDR3 loop spans 12 amino acids. V gave up 4 bases and J gave up 5 bases, with 11 bases separating them. Germline CDR1 reads SQVTM; CDR2 reads ANQGSEA. This chain's CDR3 is CSVGLSRETQYF. The DNA for the CDR3 is TGCAGCGTTGGGCTCTCTAGGGAGACCCAGTACTTC.